The TCR beta chain described here comes from a study of blood T cell repertoires in COVID-19. The wider study: The study drew acute and convalescent COVID-19 samples from the United States, Italy and Spain. T cells, B-cell-depleted T cells, or PBMCs provided the cDNA or gDNA that served as material.

During active infection, Seattle patients enrolled and were then monitored through disease. Methods used by the authors: Counts of nucleated cells, estimated from reference gene primer amplification, were obtained. Assay: immunoSEQ multiplex PCR; the TCRdb copy retains only in-frame clones and omits some. V and J calls and clone size are those listed in that table; D and trimming were worked out from the DNA. The sample lists around 150,000 clones; 88% were seen once. The CDR3 loop spans 15 amino acids. The chain joins TRBV1 to TRBJ2-5; TRBD2 was called by the table and not checked on the DNA. TRBV1 is an annotated pseudogene. This sequence originates from a human donor with COVID-19, enrolled during active disease. The donor label of this sample is uncertain. Sample: peripheral blood. The CDR3 spells CTSSQAGPREGTQYF. In nucleotides, the CDR3 is TGCACCAGCAGCCAAGCTGGGCCCCGGGAAGGGACCCAGTACTTC.